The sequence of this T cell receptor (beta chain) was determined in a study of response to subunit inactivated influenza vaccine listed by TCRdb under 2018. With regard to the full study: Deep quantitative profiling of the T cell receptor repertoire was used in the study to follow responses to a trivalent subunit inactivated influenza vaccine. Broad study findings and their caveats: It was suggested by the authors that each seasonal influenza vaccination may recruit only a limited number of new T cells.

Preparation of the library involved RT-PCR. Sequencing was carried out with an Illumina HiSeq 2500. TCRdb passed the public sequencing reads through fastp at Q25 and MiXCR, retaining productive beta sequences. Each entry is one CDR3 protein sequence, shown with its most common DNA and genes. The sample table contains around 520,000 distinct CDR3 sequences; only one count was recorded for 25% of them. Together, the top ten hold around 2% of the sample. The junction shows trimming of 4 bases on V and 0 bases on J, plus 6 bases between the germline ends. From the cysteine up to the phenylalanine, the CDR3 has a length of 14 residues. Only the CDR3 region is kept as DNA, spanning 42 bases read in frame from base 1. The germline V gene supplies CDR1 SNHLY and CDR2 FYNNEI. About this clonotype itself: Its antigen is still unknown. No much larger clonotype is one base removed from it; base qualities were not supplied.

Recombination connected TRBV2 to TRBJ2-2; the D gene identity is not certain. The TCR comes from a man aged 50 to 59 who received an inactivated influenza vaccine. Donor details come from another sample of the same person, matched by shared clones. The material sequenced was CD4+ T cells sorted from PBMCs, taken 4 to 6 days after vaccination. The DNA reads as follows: TGTGCCAGCAGTGTCCGGCCGAACACCGGGGAGCTGTTTTTT. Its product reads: CASSVRPNTGELFF.